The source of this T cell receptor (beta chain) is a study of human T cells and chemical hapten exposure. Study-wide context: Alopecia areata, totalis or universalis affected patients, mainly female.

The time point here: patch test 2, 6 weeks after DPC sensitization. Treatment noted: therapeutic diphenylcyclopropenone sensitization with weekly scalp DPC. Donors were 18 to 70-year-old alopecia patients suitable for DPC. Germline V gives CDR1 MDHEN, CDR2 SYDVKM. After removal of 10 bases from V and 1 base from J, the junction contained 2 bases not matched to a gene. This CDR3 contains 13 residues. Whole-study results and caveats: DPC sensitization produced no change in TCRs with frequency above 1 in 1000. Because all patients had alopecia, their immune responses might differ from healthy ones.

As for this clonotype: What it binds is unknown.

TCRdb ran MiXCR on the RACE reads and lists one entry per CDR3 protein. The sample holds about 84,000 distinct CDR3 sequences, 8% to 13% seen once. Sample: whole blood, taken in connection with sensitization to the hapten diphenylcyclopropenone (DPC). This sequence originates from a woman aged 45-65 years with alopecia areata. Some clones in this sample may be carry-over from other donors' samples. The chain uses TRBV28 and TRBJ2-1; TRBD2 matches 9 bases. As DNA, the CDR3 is TGTGCCACCAGCGGGAGGTCCTACAATGAGCAGTTCTTC. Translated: CATSGRSYNEQFF.